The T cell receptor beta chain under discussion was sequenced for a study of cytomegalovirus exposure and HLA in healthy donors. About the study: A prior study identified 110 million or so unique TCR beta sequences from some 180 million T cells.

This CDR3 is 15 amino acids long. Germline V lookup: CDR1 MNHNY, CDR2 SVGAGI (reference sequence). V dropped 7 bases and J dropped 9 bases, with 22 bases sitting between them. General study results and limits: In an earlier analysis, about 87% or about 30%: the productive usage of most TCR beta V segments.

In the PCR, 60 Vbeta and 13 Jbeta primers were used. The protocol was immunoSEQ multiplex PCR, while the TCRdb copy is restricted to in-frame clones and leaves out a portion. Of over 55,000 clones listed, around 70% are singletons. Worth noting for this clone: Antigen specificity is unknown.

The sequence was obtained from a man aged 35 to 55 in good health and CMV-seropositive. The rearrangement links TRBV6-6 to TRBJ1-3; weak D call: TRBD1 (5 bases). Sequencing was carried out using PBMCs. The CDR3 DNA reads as TGTGCCAGCACTCACCCCGGGGAGGTCGGGACCACCATATATTTT. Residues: CASTHPGEVGTTIYF.